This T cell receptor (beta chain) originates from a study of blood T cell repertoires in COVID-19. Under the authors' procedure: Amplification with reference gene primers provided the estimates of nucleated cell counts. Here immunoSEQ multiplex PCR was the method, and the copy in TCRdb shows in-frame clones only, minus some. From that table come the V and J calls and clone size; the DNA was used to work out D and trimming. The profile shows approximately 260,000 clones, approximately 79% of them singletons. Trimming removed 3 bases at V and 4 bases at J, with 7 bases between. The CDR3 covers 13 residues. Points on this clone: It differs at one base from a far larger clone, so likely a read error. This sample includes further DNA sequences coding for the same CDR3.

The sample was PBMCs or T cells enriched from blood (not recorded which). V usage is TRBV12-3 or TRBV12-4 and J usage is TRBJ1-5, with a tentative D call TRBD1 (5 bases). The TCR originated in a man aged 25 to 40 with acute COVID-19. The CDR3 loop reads CASSFRGNQPQHF. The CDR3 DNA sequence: TGTGCCAGCAGTTTCCGGGGGAATCAGCCCCAGCATTTT.